One and the same sample provided the 22 T cell receptor beta chains below, sequenced in a study of blood T cell repertoires in COVID-19. TCRdb keeps only in-frame clones here, not all; method: immunoSEQ multiplex PCR. The sample holds roughly 220,000 clones, 80% to 90% seen once. Sequences were obtained from peripheral blood. These receptors originate from a man aged 25-45 years who had recovered from COVID-19.

This clone was picked up a small number of times. The rearrangement links TRBV14 to TRBJ1-1; 7 bases line up with TRBD1. The CDR3 length is 13 residues. Unmatched junction bases numbered 4, after V lost 5 bases and J lost 4 bases. Germline-derived CDR1 and CDR2 are SGHDN and FVKESK. The DNA for the CDR3 is TGTGCCAGCAGCTTCCACAGGGGCACTGAAGCTTTCTTT. Protein product: CASSFHRGTEAFF.

A few counts support this clone. The V call is TRBV5-6, the J call TRBJ2-3; no reliable D call. The CDR3 runs 15 residues. V gave up 4 bases and J gave up 2 bases, with 14 bases separating them. CDR1 is SGHDT, CDR2 YYEEEE, per germline. The DNA for the CDR3 is TGTGCCAGCAGCGCCCTCCTAGGCCTCACAGATACGCAGTATTTT. Translating gives CASSALLGLTDTQYF. The full variable domain, its missing parts supplied by reference TRBV5-6 and TRBJ2-3, is DAGVTQSPTHLIKTRGQQVTLRCSPKSGHDTVSWYQQALGQGPQFIFQYYEEEERQRGNFPDRFSGHQFPNYSSELNVNALLLGDSALYLCASSALLGLTDTQYFGPGTRLTVL.

The genes are TRBV4-1 and TRBJ2-1; 15 bases match TRBD2. The CDR3 covers 15 residues. CDR1 is MGHRA, CDR2 YSYEKL, per germline. Trimming at V came to 9 bases and at J to 8 bases, leaving 8 bases not matched to a gene. The CDR3 spells CASGLAGGPDDEQFF. The CDR3, as DNA: TGCGCCAGTGGACTAGCGGGGGGGCCTGACGATGAGCAGTTCTTC.

CDR3 bases: TGTGCCAGCAGCCCGGGGGGGGATCGGAACACTGAAGCTTTCTTT. This gives the protein CASSPGGDRNTEAFF. The chain recombines TRBV5-4 with TRBJ1-1; TRBD1 is a possible D gene (5 bases). Germline loops: CDR1 SGHNT, CDR2 YYREEE (reference sequence). V lost 4 bases and J 1 base, leaving 14 bases between the germline ends. CDR3 length equals 15 residues.

The chain recombines TRBV25-1 with TRBJ2-6; no clear D. The germline V and J ends were trimmed by 1 base and 0 bases, with 4 bases remaining between them. This CDR3 has 15 residues. CDR1 is MGHDK and CDR2 is SYGVNS in the germline V gene. The CDR3 is CASSELHSGANVLTF. CDR3 sequence (DNA): TGTGCCAGCAGTGAATTACACTCTGGGGCCAACGTCCTGACTTTC. The entire variable domain, with the rest obtained from reference TRBV25-1 and TRBJ2-6, is as follows: EADIYQTPRYLVIGTGKKITLECSQTMGHDKMYWYQQDPGMELHLIHYSYGVNSTEKGDLSSESTVSRIRTEHFPLTLESARPSHTSQYLCASSELHSGANVLTFGAGSRLTVL.

This chain joins TRBV7-2 and TRBJ2-1; 7 positions match TRBD1. J was trimmed by 9 bases and V by 5 bases; bases with no gene match: 7. Germline CDR1 and CDR2: SGHTA and FQGNSA. This CDR3 region has 13 residues. The DNA of the CDR3 is TGTGCCAGCAGCCCTAGACAGGGCACTGAGCAGTTCTTC. Residues: CASSPRQGTEQFF.

The CDR3 sequence: CASSSLSSGGPRRYNEQFF. CDR3 sequence (DNA): TGTGCCAGCAGTTCTCTCTCTAGCGGGGGGCCCAGAAGATACAATGAGCAGTTCTTC. The J gene is TRBJ2-1, the V gene TRBV7-2, with 11 positions matching TRBD2. Germline CDR1 is SGHTA and CDR2 is FQGNSA. CDR3 length: 19 amino acids. V shed 6 bases, J shed 4 bases, and the junction held 17 bases outside the gene matches.

The J gene is TRBJ2-1, the V gene TRBV24-1, with 7 bases lining up with TRBD1. Germline lookup yields CDR1 KGHDR and CDR2 SFDVKD. The CDR3 contains 17 residues. V dropped 4 bases and J dropped 0; count of bases not matched to a gene: 8. The CDR3 loop reads CATSEPTGLSSYNEQFF. DNA of the CDR3: TGTGCCACCAGTGAACCGACAGGGCTGAGCTCCTACAATGAGCAGTTCTTC.

The genes are TRBV5-1 and TRBJ2-1; 11 bases match TRBD2. V was pared by 4 bases and J by 6 bases, with 6 bases of the junction left unmatched. CDR3 length equals 15 residues. CDR1 is SGHRS and CDR2 is YFSETQ in the germline V gene. CDR3 amino acids: CASSLGTSGLNEQFF. The DNA of the CDR3 is TGCGCCAGCAGCCTGGGGACTAGCGGACTCAATGAGCAGTTCTTC.

The CDR3 loop is CASTSGQLQETQYF. The CDR3 nucleotides read TGTGCCAGCACCTCGGGACAGCTCCAAGAGACCCAGTACTTC. The V and J genes are TRBV7-2 and TRBJ2-5; 7 bases fit TRBD1. CDR1 is SGHTA and CDR2 is FQGNSA in the germline V gene. Trimming at V came to 7 bases and at J to 1 base, leaving 6 bases not matched to a gene. This CDR3 is 14 amino acids long.

The chain links TRBV27 to TRBJ1-5, with D tentatively TRBD1 (5 bases). Between the trimmed V and J ends, which lost 2 bases and 6 bases, there was a span of 11 bases. Per the germline V gene, CDR1 is MNHEY and CDR2 is SMNVEV (reference sequence). This CDR3 comprises 14 residues. The CDR3 loop reads CASSLAGFGQPQHF. The DNA of the CDR3 is TGTGCCAGCAGTTTAGCAGGGTTCGGTCAGCCCCAGCATTTT.

J is TRBJ2-7 and V is TRBV29-1, with TRBD1 identical over 9 bases. This CDR3 comprises 14 residues. CDR1 and CDR2 (germline): SQVTM, ANQGSEA. Losses at the gene ends were 5 bases for V and 5 bases for J; bases not matched to a gene: 10. CDR3 DNA: TGCAGCGTTTACGGTCCCGGGACAGGGAACGAGCAGTACTTC. Translation: CSVYGPGTGNEQYF.

This chain links TRBV10-3 with TRBJ2-2; a weak D match, TRBD1 (6 bases). The germline V gene has CDR1 ENHRY and CDR2 SYGVKD. This CDR3 contains 17 residues. Deletions cut 0 bases from V and 2 bases from J, with 13 bases between. CDR3 nucleotide sequence: TGTGCCATCAGTGAGTCGTCCCGGGACAAAAACACCGGGGAGCTGTTTTTT. Translation gives CAISESSRDKNTGELFF.

The rearrangement links TRBV24-1 to TRBJ2-2; D is uncertain. From germline, CDR1 is KGHDR and CDR2 SFDVKD. This CDR3 is 12 amino acids long. V dropped 7 bases and J dropped 7 bases, with 9 bases sitting between them. The CDR3, as DNA: TGTGCCACCAGAGCCTCCGACGGGGAGCTGTTTTTT. Its protein is CATRASDGELFF.

This chain connects TRBV29-1 to TRBJ2-3; tentative D call: TRBD2 (6 bases). Germline V gene sequence: CDR1 SQVTM, CDR2 ANQGSEA. The CDR3 contains 15 residues. Between the trimmed V and J ends, which lost 7 bases and 3 bases, there was a span of 20 bases. The CDR3 region is CSAMGGAFETDTQYF. CDR3 in DNA: TGCAGCGCCATGGGGGGAGCGTTTGAGACAGATACGCAGTATTTT.

This clone appeared a single time. The rearrangement uses TRBV6-5 and TRBJ2-3, with a possible D match to TRBD1 (5 bases). V gave up 11 bases and J gave up 4 bases, with 13 bases separating them. CDR1 and CDR2 from the germline V gene are MNHEY and SVGAGI. This CDR3 comprises 12 residues. CDR3 region: CASKAGPDTQYF. CDR3 coding DNA: TGTGCCTCCAAGGCAGGGCCAGATACGCAGTATTTT.

This clone was seen a few times. The chain is built from TRBV2 and TRBJ2-7, with D tentatively TRBD1 (5 bases). From germline, CDR1 is SNHLY and CDR2 FYNNEI. The germline V and J ends were trimmed by 2 bases and 4 bases, with 9 bases remaining between them. The CDR3 loop spans 13 amino acids. CDR3 sequence: CASSETTEYEQYF. The CDR3 DNA sequence: TGTGCCAGCAGTGAAACGACAGAGTACGAGCAGTACTTC.

The chain recombines TRBV30 with TRBJ2-5, with 8 bases lining up with TRBD1. Germline CDR1 reads GTSNPN; CDR2 reads SVGIG (reference sequence). CDR3 length: 15 amino acids. Germline trimming cut 2 bases from V and 5 bases from J; bases unmatched to any gene: 10. The CDR3 reads CAWSPGQGYLETQYF. For the CDR3, the DNA is TGTGCCTGGAGTCCCGGACAGGGCTATTTGGAGACCCAGTACTTC.

This clone was seen a single time. V is TRBV4-1 and J is TRBJ1-3; 7 nucleotides align to TRBD1. CDR3 length equals 17 residues. Germline loops: CDR1 MGHRA, CDR2 YSYEKL. The V gene end was trimmed by 0 bases and the J gene end by 7 bases; junction bases not matched to a gene: 12. CDR3 bases: TGCGCCAGCAGCCAAGATTGGGACAGAACCGTAGGGAACACCATATATTTT. Translating gives CASSQDWDRTVGNTIYF.

The J gene is TRBJ1-2, the V gene TRBV5-4; TRBD1 matches 11 bases. Trimming cost V 3 bases and J 5 bases; bases outside gene matches: 9. This CDR3 is 16 amino acids long. From germline, CDR1 is SGHNT and CDR2 YYREEE (reference sequence). The CDR3 protein is CASSSHRTGGGYGYTF. The CDR3 DNA reads TGTGCCAGCAGCTCCCACCGGACAGGGGGCGGGTATGGCTACACCTTC.

The rearrangement joins TRBV6-5 to TRBJ1-3; 7 bases are a match to TRBD1. There are 14 residues in the CDR3. V gave up 6 bases and J gave up 4 bases; unmatched junction bases: 6. The germline CDR1 and CDR2 sequences are MNHEY and SVGAGI. The CDR3 DNA reads TGTGCCAGCAGGGAGGGGGCGGACGGAAACACCATATATTTT. Translated, it gives CASREGADGNTIYF.

This clone was found once. The chain links TRBV5-4 to TRBJ2-4; the match to TRBD1 covers 10 bases. V lost 0 bases and J lost 6; bases outside the gene matches: 9. Germline V gene lookup returns CDR1 SGHNT and CDR2 YYREEE (reference sequence). This CDR3 is 17 amino acids long. CDR3 region: CASSLEGTGVLGNIQYF. CDR3 sequence (DNA): TGTGCCAGCAGCTTGGAGGGGACAGGGGTTTTGGGAAACATTCAGTACTTC.